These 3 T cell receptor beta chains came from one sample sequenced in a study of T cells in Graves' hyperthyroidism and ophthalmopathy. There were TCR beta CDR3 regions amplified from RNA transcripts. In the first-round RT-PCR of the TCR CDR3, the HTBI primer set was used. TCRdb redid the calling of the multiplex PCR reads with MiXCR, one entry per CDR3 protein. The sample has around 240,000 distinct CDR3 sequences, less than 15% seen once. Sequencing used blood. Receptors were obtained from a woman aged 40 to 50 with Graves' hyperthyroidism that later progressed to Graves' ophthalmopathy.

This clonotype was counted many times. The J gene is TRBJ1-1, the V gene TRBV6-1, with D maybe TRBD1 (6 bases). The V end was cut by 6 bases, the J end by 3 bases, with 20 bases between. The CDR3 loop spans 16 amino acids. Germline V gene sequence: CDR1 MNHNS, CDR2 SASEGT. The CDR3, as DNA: TGTGCCAGCAGCACAGGGAAGGTTGGGAGTGACACTGAAGCTTTCTTT. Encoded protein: CASSTGKVGSDTEAFF.

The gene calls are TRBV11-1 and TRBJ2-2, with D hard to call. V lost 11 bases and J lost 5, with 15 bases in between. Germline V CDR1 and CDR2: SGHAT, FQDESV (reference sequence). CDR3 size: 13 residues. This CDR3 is CAWSSQSTGELFF. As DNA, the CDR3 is TGTGCCTGGAGCAGTCAATCAACCGGGGAGCTGTTTTTT. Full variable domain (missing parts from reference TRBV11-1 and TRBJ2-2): EAEVAQSPRYKITEKSQAVAFWCDPISGHATLYWYRQILGQGPELLVQFQDESVVDDSQLPKDRFSAERLKGVDSTLKIQPAELGDSAMYLCAWSSQSTGELFFGEGSRLTVL.

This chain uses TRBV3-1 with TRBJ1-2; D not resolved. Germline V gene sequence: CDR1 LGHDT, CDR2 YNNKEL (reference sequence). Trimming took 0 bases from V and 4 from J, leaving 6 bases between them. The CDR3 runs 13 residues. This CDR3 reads CASSQERVYGYTF. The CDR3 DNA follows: TGTGCCAGCAGCCAAGAGCGTGTCTATGGCTACACCTTC.